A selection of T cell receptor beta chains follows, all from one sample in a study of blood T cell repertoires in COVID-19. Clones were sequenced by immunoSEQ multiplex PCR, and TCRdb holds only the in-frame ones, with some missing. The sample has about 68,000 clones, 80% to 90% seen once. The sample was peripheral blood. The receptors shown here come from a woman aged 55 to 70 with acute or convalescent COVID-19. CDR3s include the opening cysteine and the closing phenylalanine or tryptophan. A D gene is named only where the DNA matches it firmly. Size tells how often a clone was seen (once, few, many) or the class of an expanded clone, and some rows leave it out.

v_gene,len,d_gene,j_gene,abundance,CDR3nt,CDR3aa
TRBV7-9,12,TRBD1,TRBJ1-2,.,TGTGCCAGCAGCTCCTACAGGGGGGGCTACACCTTC,CASSSYRGGYTF
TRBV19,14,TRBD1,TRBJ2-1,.,TGTGCCAGTAGTCCCACGGGACAGGGTTTGGAGCAGTTCTTC,CASSPTGQGLEQFF
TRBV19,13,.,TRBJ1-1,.,TGTGCCAGTAGTAACCAGGGGCACACTGAAGCTTTCTTT,CASSNQGHTEAFF
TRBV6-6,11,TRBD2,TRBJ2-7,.,TGTGCCAGCCTAGCGGGAGACGAGCAGTACTTC,CASLAGDEQYF
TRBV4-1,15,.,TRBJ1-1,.,TGCGCCAGCAGCCGTCCTGACGTACTAAACACTGAAGCTTTCTTT,CASSRPDVLNTEAFF
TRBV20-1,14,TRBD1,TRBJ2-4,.,TGCAGTGCTAGTCTCGGGACAGAAAAAAACATTCAGTACTTC,CSASLGTEKNIQYF
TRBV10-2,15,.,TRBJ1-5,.,TGCGCCAGCCGGGGAGGTACAGGTAGCAATCAGCCCCAGCATTTT,CASRGGTGSNQPQHF
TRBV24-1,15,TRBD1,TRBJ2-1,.,TGTGCCACCGCGACAGGGGGCACCTCCGCGGATGAGCAGTTCTTC,CATATGGTSADEQFF
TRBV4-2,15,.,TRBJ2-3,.,TGTGCCAGCAGCCAAGTGGGCGGGGCCAGAGATACGCAGTATTTT,CASSQVGGARDTQYF
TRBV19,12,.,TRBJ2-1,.,TGTGCCAGTAGTATACTCCGACAAGAGCAGTTCTTC,CASSILRQEQFF
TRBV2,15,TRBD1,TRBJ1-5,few,TGTGCCAGCAGGTTCCGGGACAGGAGGAATCAGCCCCAGCATTTT,CASRFRDRRNQPQHF
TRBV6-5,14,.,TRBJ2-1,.,TGTGCCAGCAGACTCACCGGACAGTTTAATGAGCAGTTCTTC,CASRLTGQFNEQFF
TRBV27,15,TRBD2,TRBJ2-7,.,TGTGCCAGCAGTTTAATTGGGGGACTAGCCCTCGAGCAGTACTTC,CASSLIGGLALEQYF
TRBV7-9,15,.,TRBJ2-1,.,TGTGCCAGCAGCTTAGACGGTGGAGGGTCTAATGAGCAGTTCTTC,CASSLDGGGSNEQFF
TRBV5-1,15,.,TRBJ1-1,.,TGCGCCAGCAGCTTGGACGAGGGTCCGAGGACTGAAGCTTTCTTT,CASSLDEGPRTEAFF
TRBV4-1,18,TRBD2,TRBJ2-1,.,TGCGCCAGCAGCCGTGGACTAGCGGGGGGGGTTTCCTACAATGAGCAGTTCTTC,CASSRGLAGGVSYNEQFF
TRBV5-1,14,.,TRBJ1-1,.,TGCGCCAGCAGCCCCGTTGGTGGGGCCACTGAAGCTTTCTTT,CASSPVGGATEAFF
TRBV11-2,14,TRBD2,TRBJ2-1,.,TGTGCCAGCACCGGACTAGCGGGTTCATGGGAGCAGTTCTTC,CASTGLAGSWEQFF
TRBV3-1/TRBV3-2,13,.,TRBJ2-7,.,TGTGCCAGCAGCTCCCCCCCCCTCTACGAGCAGTACTTC,CASSSPPLYEQYF
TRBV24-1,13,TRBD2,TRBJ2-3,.,TGTGCCGCCAGTAGATCGGGAGGAGATACGCAGTATTTT,CAASRSGGDTQYF
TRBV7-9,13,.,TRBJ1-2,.,TGTGCCAGCAGTTTCAGGGTCGACGATGGCTACACCTTC,CASSFRVDDGYTF
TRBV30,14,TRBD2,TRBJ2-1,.,TGTGCCTGGAGTAGTGGGGCACTAGCGAATGAGCAGTTCTTC,CAWSSGALANEQFF
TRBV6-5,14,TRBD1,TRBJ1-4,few,TGTGCCAGCAGACAGGACAGGGTAAATGAAAAACTGTTTTTT,CASRQDRVNEKLFF
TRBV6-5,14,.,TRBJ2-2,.,TGTGCCACCTATCGGACAGCGAACACCGGGGAGCTGTTTTTT,CATYRTANTGELFF
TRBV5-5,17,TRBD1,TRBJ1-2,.,TGTGCCAGCAGCTCCCATGGGACAGGGGGAGTTAATGGTGGCTACACCTTC,CASSSHGTGGVNGGYTF
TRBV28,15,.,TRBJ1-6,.,TGTGCCAGCAGCCCTTCGGCAGGGGTCAATTCACCCCTCCACTTT,CASSPSAGVNSPLHF
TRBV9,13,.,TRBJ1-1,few,TGTGCCAGCAGCGTCACGGACAGTCCCGAAGCTTTCTTT,CASSVTDSPEAFF
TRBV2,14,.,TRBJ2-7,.,TGTGCCAGCAGTGTTGGGCTCCGGACCTACGAGCAGTACTTC,CASSVGLRTYEQYF
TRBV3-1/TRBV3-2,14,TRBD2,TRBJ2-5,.,TGTGCCAGCAGCCAAGATCTGGGCGGGAGGGCCTTGAACTTC,CASSQDLGGRALNF
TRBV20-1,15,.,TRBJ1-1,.,TGCAGTGCTAGTCAGGGGTCCTCCGGAGACACTGAAGCTTTCTTT,CSASQGSSGDTEAFF
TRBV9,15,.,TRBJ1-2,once,TGTGCCAGCAGCGTAGGCCTAGACAGTAACTATGGCTACACCTTC,CASSVGLDSNYGYTF
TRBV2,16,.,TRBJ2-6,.,TGTGCCAGCTTGTTCCAGGTCCACTCTGGGGCCAACGTCCTGACTTTC,CASLFQVHSGANVLTF
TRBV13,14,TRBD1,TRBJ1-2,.,TGTGCCAGCAGCTTAGGGACAGGGGGCGAGGGCTACACCTTC,CASSLGTGGEGYTF
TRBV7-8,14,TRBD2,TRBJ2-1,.,TGTGCCAGCAGCTTGTCGACTAGCGGAAATGAGCAGTTCTTC,CASSLSTSGNEQFF
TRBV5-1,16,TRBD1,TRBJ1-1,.,TGCGCCAGCAGCTTGGCGCAGGGGGACATGAACACTGAAGCTTTCTTT,CASSLAQGDMNTEAFF
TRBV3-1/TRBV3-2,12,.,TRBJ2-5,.,TGTGCCAGCAGCCAATTAACTAGTCCCCAGTACTTC,CASSQLTSPQYF
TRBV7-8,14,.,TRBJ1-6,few,TGTGCCAGCAGCTATGGACAGATTAATTCACCCCTCCACTTT,CASSYGQINSPLHF
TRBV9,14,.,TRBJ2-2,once,TGTGCCAGCATGGCTGGGCGATCAACCGGGGAGCTGTTTTTT,CASMAGRSTGELFF
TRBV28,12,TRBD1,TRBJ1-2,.,TGTGCCAGCAATTATTGGACAGGGGCTGACACCTTC,CASNYWTGADTF
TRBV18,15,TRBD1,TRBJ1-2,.,TGTGCCAGCTCACCACCCGACAGGGGATTGCGTGGCTACACCTTC,CASSPPDRGLRGYTF
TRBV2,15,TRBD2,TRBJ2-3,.,TGTGCCAGCAGAGGGACTAGCGCCTCACCAGATACGCAGTATTTT,CASRGTSASPDTQYF
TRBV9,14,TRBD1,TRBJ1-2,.,TGTGCCAGCAGCGTCGTCGGACAGGCCTATGGCTACACCTTC,CASSVVGQAYGYTF
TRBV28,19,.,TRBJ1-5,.,TGTGCCAGCAGTTCCGACAGGCTAAATCGGATGGGGAGCAATCAGCCCCAGCATTTT,CASSSDRLNRMGSNQPQHF
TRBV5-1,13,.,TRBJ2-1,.,TGCGCCAGCAGCTTGGAGGGACAAAGAGAGCAGTTCTTC,CASSLEGQREQFF
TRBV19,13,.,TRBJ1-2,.,TGTGCCAGTAGTATCCGGGAGGCGTATGGCTACACCTTC,CASSIREAYGYTF
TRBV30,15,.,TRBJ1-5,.,TGTGCCTGGAGTGGAGAGGGATACAGATATCAGCCCCAGCATTTT,CAWSGEGYRYQPQHF
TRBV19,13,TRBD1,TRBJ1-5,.,TGTGCCAGTAGTCCCAGGGGGAATCAGCCCCAGCATTTT,CASSPRGNQPQHF
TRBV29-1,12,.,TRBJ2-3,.,TGCAGTGGTGATCGGGGGTCAGATACGCAGTATTTT,CSGDRGSDTQYF
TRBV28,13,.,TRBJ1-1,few,TGTGCCAGCAATTGGGGGGAGGCCACTGAAGCTTTCTTT,CASNWGEATEAFF
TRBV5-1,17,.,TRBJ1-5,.,TGCGCCAGCAGCCCCGGCGGGGGCGGGTATAGCAATCAGCCCCAGCATTTT,CASSPGGGGYSNQPQHF
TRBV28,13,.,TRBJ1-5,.,TGTGCCAGCAGTTTATTTTCGCGGCAGTCCCAGCATTTT,CASSLFSRQSQHF
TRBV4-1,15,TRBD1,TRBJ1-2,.,TGCGCCAGCAGCCAAGGGGTTGACAGGGCCTATGGCTACACCTTC,CASSQGVDRAYGYTF
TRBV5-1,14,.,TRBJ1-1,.,TGCGCCAGCAGCTTGCAGGGTGGACTAGCTGAAGCTTTCTTT,CASSLQGGLAEAFF